This T cell receptor (beta chain) comes out of a study of response to subunit inactivated influenza vaccine. The CDR3 length is 14 residues. V was shortened by 2 bases and J by 4 bases, with 13 bases between the two germline ends. The germline CDR1 and CDR2 sequences are SGHDT and YYEEEE. TCRdb ran MiXCR on the RT-PCR reads and lists one entry per CDR3 protein. Counted here are some 300,000 distinct CDR3 sequences, 20% to 25% occurring once; the ten biggest clones make up around a tenth. The V call is TRBV5-6, the J call TRBJ2-7, with D unclear. This receptor was obtained from a man between 50 and 70 years old who received an inactivated influenza vaccine. The source material was PBMCs from blood, sampled less than 22 months after vaccination. This chain's CDR3 is CASSLVQVGYEQYF. The CDR3 region has the DNA TGTGCCAGCAGCTTAGTGCAGGTCGGGTACGAGCAGTACTTC.